The 31 T cell receptor beta chains below were found in one sample sequenced in a study of cytomegalovirus exposure and HLA in healthy donors. Primers: 60 Vbeta forward and 13 Jbeta reverse. Profiled with immunoSEQ multiplex PCR; TCRdb holds only in-frame clones, not every one. The repertoire holds roughly 110,000 clones, with roughly 71% as singletons. Sequenced material: PBMCs. These receptors were obtained from a young man in good health and CMV-seropositive.

This sequence joins TRBV2 and TRBJ2-3, with D tentatively TRBD1 (5 bases). Germline V gene data show CDR1 as SNHLY and CDR2 as FYNNEI. Trimming pared 6 bases from V and 3 bases from J, leaving 16 bases between. The length of the CDR3 is 15 residues. CDR3: CASRPPGRDTDTQYF. As DNA, the CDR3 is TGTGCCAGCAGACCTCCTGGCAGGGATACAGATACGCAGTATTTT. The whole variable domain, filled in from reference TRBV2 and TRBJ2-3, reads EPEVTQTPSHQVTQMGQEVILRCVPISNHLYFYWYRQILGQKVEFLVSFYNNEISEKSEIFDDQFSVERPDGSNFTLKIRSTKLEDSAMYFCASRPPGRDTDTQYFGPGTRLTVL.

The chain links TRBV14 to TRBJ2-1; TRBD1 aligns across 11 bases. Looked up from germline, CDR1 is SGHDN and CDR2 is FVKESK. This CDR3 is built from 15 residues. Trimming at V came to 4 bases and at J to 8 bases, leaving 7 bases not matched to a gene. Here the CDR3 reads CASSLGTGGGYEQFF. In nucleotides, the CDR3 is TGTGCCAGCAGCCTAGGGACAGGGGGTGGTTATGAGCAGTTCTTC. Filled out from reference TRBV14 and TRBJ2-1, the complete variable domain reads EAGVTQFPSHSVIEKGQTVTLRCDPISGHDNLYWYRRVMGKEIKFLLHFVKESKQDESGMPNNRFLAERTGGTYSTLKVQPAELEDSGVYFCASSLGTGGGYEQFFGPGTRLTVL.

The chain carries TRBV6-1 and TRBJ2-1; 7 bases align to TRBD2. CDR1 and CDR2 (germline): MNHNS, SASEGT. V shed 10 bases and J 4 bases; nucleotides not matched to a gene: 10. The CDR3 is made up of 14 amino acids. The CDR3 DNA sequence: TGTGCCACCAACCCGCGGCGGGGGTACAATGAGCAGTTCTTC. Translation gives CATNPRRGYNEQFF.

V usage is TRBV2 and J usage is TRBJ2-3; no clear D gene. Germline V CDR1 and CDR2: SNHLY, FYNNEI. The CDR3 consists of 13 residues. Trimming left V 3 bases short and J 3 bases short, with 7 bases between. The CDR3 here is CASSEARTDTQYF. The CDR3, as DNA: TGTGCCAGCAGTGAGGCTAGAACAGATACGCAGTATTTT.

The chain has TRBV7-9 and TRBJ1-4, with D perhaps matching TRBD1 (5 bases). With 5 bases removed from V and 7 bases from J, the gap between germline ends came to 14 bases. Germline loops: CDR1 SEHNR, CDR2 FQNEAQ (reference sequence). CDR3 length: 14 residues. The CDR3 is CASSNQGMGEKLFF. CDR3 coding DNA: TGTGCCAGCAGCAACCAGGGAATGGGTGAAAAACTGTTTTTT.

The CDR3 DNA follows: TGTGCCAGCTCATTAAACGGACAGGGGACTCAAGAGACCCAGTACTTC. This sequence encodes CASSLNGQGTQETQYF. The gene calls are TRBV18 and TRBJ2-5, with 9 bases aligning to TRBD1. CDR1 and CDR2 (germline): KGHSH, LQKENI. This CDR3 is 16 amino acids long. V lost 5 bases, J lost 2 bases, and 9 bases stayed unmatched.

The chain's CDR3 is CASSPQGAGMPGELFF. CDR3 DNA: TGCGCCAGCAGCCCACAGGGGGCGGGGATGCCCGGGGAGCTGTTTTTT. The chain is built from TRBV5-1 and TRBJ2-2, with TRBD1 matching 9 bases. V shed 4 bases and J 6 bases; nucleotides not matched to a gene: 10. The length of the CDR3 is 16 residues. The germline CDR1 and CDR2 sequences are SGHRS and YFSETQ.

CDR3 amino acids: CASGGGRRNTIYF. CDR3 coding DNA: TGTGCCAGCGGGGGGGGACGCAGAAACACCATATATTTT. This chain joins TRBV21-1 and TRBJ1-3. TRBV21-1 is reported as a pseudogene. The CDR3 spans 13 residues.

The chain recombines TRBV6-6 with TRBJ2-7, with TRBD2 as a possible D gene (5 bases). Germline V gives CDR1 MNHNY, CDR2 SVGAGI (reference sequence). The CDR3 sequence is 14 residues long. The germline V and J ends were trimmed by 2 bases and 6 bases, with 14 bases remaining between them. CDR3 DNA: TGTGCCAGCAGTTACGCGGAGGCCACGGGCGAGCAGTACGTC. Residues: CASSYAEATGEQYV.

About this clone itself: Likely a read error: the CDR3 ends without its conserved phenylalanine or tryptophan. The chain recombines TRBV5-6 with TRBJ1-1; TRBD1 agrees at 7 bases. V lost 4 bases, J lost 2 bases, and 8 bases stayed unmatched. The germline CDR1 and CDR2 sequences are SGHDT and YYEEEE. The CDR3 runs 15 residues. The CDR3 DNA reads TGTGCCAGCAGCCTTACCAGGGACAGTAACACTGAAGCTTTCCTT. Its translation: CASSLTRDSNTEAFL.

The rearrangement uses TRBV11-3 and TRBJ2-7; 7 nucleotides agree with TRBD1. The CDR3 has 14 amino acids. Germline trimming cut 5 bases from V and 5 bases from J; bases unmatched to any gene: 9. Germline CDR1 reads SGHNT; CDR2 reads YENEEA. CDR3 nucleotides: TGTGCCAGCAGCGTAGGGGGCAGCAGTGACGAGCAGTACTTC. This gives the protein CASSVGGSSDEQYF.

This chain uses TRBV10-2 with TRBJ1-4, with D hard to call. The V gene lost 8 bases and the J gene lost 0 bases, with 7 bases spanning the gap. This CDR3 has 13 amino acids. Germline V gives CDR1 WSHSY, CDR2 SAAADI. CDR3 coding DNA: TGCGCCAGCCGTAGAGCAACTAATGAAAAACTGTTTTTT. This encodes CASRRATNEKLFF.

This rearrangement joins TRBV6-1 to TRBJ1-2; D not certain. Trimming pared 6 bases from V and 2 bases from J, leaving 7 bases between. This CDR3 has 12 residues. Germline V lookup: CDR1 MNHNS, CDR2 SASEGT. The CDR3 sequence: CASSQLNYGYTF. The CDR3 DNA reads TGTGCCAGCAGCCAACTCAACTATGGCTACACCTTC.

This clone was seen only once. V is TRBV4-1 and J is TRBJ1-1; 9 bases map to TRBD1. V was clipped by 0 bases and J by 5 bases; unmatched bases: 10. The CDR3 has 17 residues. In germline, CDR1 is MGHRA, CDR2 YSYEKL. CDR3 sequence reads: CASSQDGTGHLGTEAFF. The CDR3 nucleotides read TGCGCCAGCAGCCAAGACGGGACAGGGCATTTGGGTACTGAAGCTTTCTTT.

V and J are TRBV11-3 and TRBJ2-7, with TRBD2 matching over 13 bases. V was pared by 1 base and J by 0 bases, with 12 bases of the junction left unmatched. Germline V gives CDR1 SGHNT, CDR2 YENEEA. The length of the CDR3 is 20 residues. The CDR3 DNA is TGTGCCAGCAGCTTAGTCCGGGGGGGACTAGCGGGGTCGAGCTCCTACGAGCAGTACTTC. Translating it yields CASSLVRGGLAGSSSYEQYF.

The CDR3 here is CASSLTATGTRNEQYF. The CDR3 DNA follows: TGTGCCAGCAGCTTAACCGCGACAGGGACAAGGAACGAGCAGTACTTC. V gene TRBV7-9 combines with J gene TRBJ2-7; 7 nucleotides match TRBD1. The CDR3 runs 16 residues. Per the germline V gene, CDR1 is SEHNR and CDR2 is FQNEAQ (reference sequence). Trimming took 2 bases from V and 5 from J; bases not matched to a gene: 12.

The chain combines TRBV15 with TRBJ1-1, with D possibly matching TRBD1 (5 bases). Per the germline V gene, CDR1 is LNHNV and CDR2 is YYDKDF (reference sequence). The V end was cut by 5 bases, the J end by 1 base, with 8 bases between. This CDR3 has 13 amino acids. CDR3 DNA: TGTGCCACCAGCTCCAGGGAGAACACTGAAGCTTTCTTT. Its translation: CATSSRENTEAFF. The full variable domain, completed using reference TRBV15 and TRBJ1-1, is DAMVIQNPRYQVTQFGKPVTLSCSQTLNHNVMYWYQQKSSQAPKLLFHYYDKDFNNEADTPDNFQSRRPNTSFCFLDIRSPGLGDTAMYLCATSSRENTEAFFGQGTRLTVV.

This clone was seen a handful of times. The chain carries TRBV5-6 and TRBJ2-7, with 8 nucleotides matching TRBD1. This CDR3 is built from 14 residues. V shed 5 bases and J 1 base; nucleotides not matched to a gene: 5. Germline V lookup: CDR1 SGHDT, CDR2 YYEEEE. The CDR3 here is CASRRQGLSYEQYF. CDR3 coding DNA: TGTGCCAGCAGAAGACAGGGGCTATCCTACGAGCAGTACTTC. The variable domain in full, with the rest retrieved from reference TRBV5-6 and TRBJ2-7, is DAGVTQSPTHLIKTRGQQVTLRCSPKSGHDTVSWYQQALGQGPQFIFQYYEEEERQRGNFPDRFSGHQFPNYSSELNVNALLLGDSALYLCASRRQGLSYEQYFGPGTRLTVT.

The table lists this clone with a few counts. CDR3 protein: CASSLAGEVDYGYTF. CDR3 sequence (DNA): TGCGCCAGCAGCTTGGCCGGGGAGGTGGACTATGGCTACACCTTC. This chain links TRBV5-1 with TRBJ1-2, with D unclear. Trimming pared 0 bases from V and 3 bases from J, leaving 12 bases between. The CDR3 consists of 15 residues. The germline gives CDR1 SGHRS, CDR2 YFSETQ. The entire variable domain, with the rest obtained from reference TRBV5-1 and TRBJ1-2, is as follows: KAGVTQTPRYLIKTRGQQVTLSCSPISGHRSVSWYQQTPGQGLQFLFEYFSETQRNKGNFPGRFSGRQFSNSRSEMNVSTLELGDSALYLCASSLAGEVDYGYTFGSGTRLTVV.

This sequence joins TRBV7-8 and TRBJ1-1; D perhaps matches TRBD1 (5 bases). This CDR3 spans 12 amino acids. Looked up from germline, CDR1 is SGHVS and CDR2 is FQNEAQ. Trimming left V 3 bases short and J 3 bases short, with 5 bases between. CDR3 coding DNA: TGTGCCAGCAGCTTCAGGGACACTGAAGCTTTCTTT. It translates to CASSFRDTEAFF.

DNA for the CDR3: TGTGCCAGCAGCCAAGATCGGTCGAATGGCTACACCTTC. As protein: CASSQDRSNGYTF. The rearrangement joins TRBV4-2 to TRBJ1-2; D uncertain. CDR3 length: 13 amino acids. Trimming cost V 0 bases and J 6 bases, with 8 bases left between them. Germline loops: CDR1 LGHNA, CDR2 YNFKEQ.

This clone showed up just a few times. The V and J genes are TRBV10-2 and TRBJ2-7; TRBD1 is a possible D gene (5 bases). Trimming shortened V by 5 bases and J by 0 bases, and 11 bases separated the two germline ends. The CDR3 contains 14 residues. Germline V gives CDR1 WSHSY, CDR2 SAAADI. The CDR3 loop is CASSHDRSSYEQYF. Written as DNA, the CDR3 is TGCGCCAGCAGTCACGACAGAAGCTCCTACGAGCAGTACTTC.

This chain joins TRBV5-1 and TRBJ2-7, with 9 bases fitting TRBD2. Looked up from germline, CDR1 is SGHRS and CDR2 is YFSETQ. The ends lost 9 bases at V and 2 bases at J; junction bases unmatched: 15. This CDR3 region has 16 residues. In DNA, the CDR3 is TGCGCCACTCCTGGGGGTGCGGGGGGGTCTCCCTACGAGCAGTACTTC. Translated: CATPGGAGGSPYEQYF.

The chain carries TRBV6-1 and TRBJ1-1; perhaps TRBD1 as D (6 bases). Germline values: CDR1 MNHNS, CDR2 SASEGT. V lost 7 bases to trimming and J lost 5 bases, with 14 bases between them. The CDR3 runs 13 residues. Here the CDR3 DNA reads TGTGCCAGCAAAGCGGGGGCGGGTACTGAAGCTTTCTTT. Translation gives CASKAGAGTEAFF.

CDR3 protein: CASGPGLSYGYTF. The CDR3, as DNA: TGTGCCAGCGGCCCGGGACTCAGCTATGGCTACACCTTC. The rearrangement links TRBV2 to TRBJ1-2; D possibly corresponds to TRBD1 (5 bases). The V end was cut by 8 bases, the J end by 4 bases, with 14 bases between. The CDR3 extends over 13 amino acids. CDR1 and CDR2 (germline): SNHLY, FYNNEI. The whole variable domain, filled in from reference TRBV2 and TRBJ1-2, reads EPEVTQTPSHQVTQMGQEVILRCVPISNHLYFYWYRQILGQKVEFLVSFYNNEISEKSEIFDDQFSVERPDGSNFTLKIRSTKLEDSAMYFCASGPGLSYGYTFGSGTRLTVV.

This clone was picked up a small number of times. The chain has TRBV5-1 and TRBJ1-3, with a tentative D call TRBD1 (6 bases). CDR3 length: 14 amino acids. From germline, CDR1 is SGHRS and CDR2 YFSETQ. The V end lost 1 base, the J end lost 4 bases, and 9 bases lay between the germline ends. CDR3 loop: CASSLTGWGNTIYF. The CDR3 DNA reads as TGCGCCAGCAGCTTGACAGGGTGGGGAAACACCATATATTTT.

The V gene is TRBV27, the J gene TRBJ2-2, with 8 nucleotides matching TRBD2. The CDR3 runs 14 residues. Unmatched junction bases numbered 5, after V lost 5 bases and J lost 6 bases. Germline CDR1 is MNHEY and CDR2 is SMNVEV (reference sequence). CDR3 sequence (DNA): TGTGCCAGCAGTGTCCGGGGGGGCCCCGGGGAGCTGTTTTTT. This sequence encodes CASSVRGGPGELFF.

V usage is TRBV7-8 and J usage is TRBJ2-7, with D possibly TRBD2 on 5 matching bases. CDR3 length: 14 residues. Trimming cost V 0 bases and J 2 bases, with 8 bases left between them. Germline lookup yields CDR1 SGHVS and CDR2 FQNEAQ. In nucleotides, the CDR3 is TGTGCCAGCAGCTTAGCTCCGGGAACCTACGAGCAGTACGTC. Its protein product is CASSLAPGTYEQYV.

V is TRBV11-2 and J is TRBJ1-5; D is uncertain. The CDR3 is 16 residues long. V was trimmed by 0 bases and J by 3 bases, leaving 12 bases between them. Germline V gives CDR1 SGHAT, CDR2 FQNNGV. CDR3 nucleotide sequence: TGTGCCAGCAGCTTAGATCCCGTACCCTACAATCAGCCCCAGCATTTT. It codes for CASSLDPVPYNQPQHF.

This chain joins TRBV30 and TRBJ1-1, with a weak D call TRBD1 (6 bases). Per the germline V gene, CDR1 is GTSNPN and CDR2 is SVGIG (reference sequence). The CDR3 consists of 14 residues. The germline V and J ends were trimmed by 2 bases and 6 bases, with 16 bases remaining between them. The CDR3 sequence is CAWSKQGGYAEAFF. The CDR3 region has the DNA TGTGCCTGGAGTAAACAGGGCGGTTATGCTGAAGCTTTCTTT.

The chain combines TRBV9 with TRBJ2-5; 8 bases are shared with TRBD2. V lost 0 bases and J lost 5; bases outside the gene matches: 3. The CDR3 consists of 14 residues. Germline V gives CDR1 SGDLS, CDR2 YYNGEE. The CDR3 DNA sequence: TGTGCCAGCAGCGTAGATCGGGGGGGGGAGACCCAGTACTTC. It specifies CASSVDRGGETQYF.